Described below is a single T cell receptor beta chain sequence and its context. This entry comes from a study of blood T cell repertoires in COVID-19. Study-level background: Collection of acute and convalescent COVID-19 samples took place in the United States, Italy and Spain.

Trimming removed 0 bases from V and 7 bases from J, with 16 bases in between. The CDR3 is made up of 15 amino acids. Germline CDR1 reads SGHRS; CDR2 reads YFSETQ. Assay used: immunoSEQ multiplex PCR; TCRdb lists only in-frame clones, some missing. This table holds 75,000 to 95,000 clones, around 90% found once. The chain uses TRBV5-1 and TRBJ1-1, with TRBD1 as a possible D gene (6 bases). Sequencing used peripheral blood. This clonotype was obtained from a woman in her fifties or sixties with COVID-19, enrolled during active disease. CDR3 sequence reads: CASSLGGGEHLEAFF. In DNA form, the CDR3 reads TGCGCCAGCAGCTTGGGGGGGGGCGAGCACCTTGAAGCTTTCTTT. The full variable domain, in which reference TRBV5-1 and TRBJ1-1 provide the parts outside the CDR3, is KAGVTQTPRYLIKTRGQQVTLSCSPISGHRSVSWYQQTPGQGLQFLFEYFSETQRNKGNFPGRFSGRQFSNSRSEMNVSTLELGDSALYLCASSLGGGEHLEAFFGQGTRLTVV.